One sample yielded the 31 T cell receptor beta chains listed below, sequenced in a study of cytomegalovirus exposure and HLA in healthy donors. The PCR contained 60 Vbeta and 13 Jbeta primers. Here immunoSEQ multiplex PCR was the method, and the copy in TCRdb shows in-frame clones only, minus some. The sample has about 100,000 clones, about 76% seen once; the top ten hold approximately 6.4%. The sequencing sample was made of PBMCs. The origin of the receptors is a man aged 35 to 55 in good health and CMV-seropositive.

CDR3 in amino acids: CASSPPGSPTNEKLFF. Here the CDR3 DNA reads TGTGCCAGCTCACCACCGGGCAGTCCAACTAATGAAAAACTGTTTTTT. This chain uses TRBV18 with TRBJ1-4; D gene ambiguous. There are 16 residues in the CDR3. V lost 0 bases, J lost 0 bases, and 8 bases lay in between. The germline gives CDR1 KGHSH, CDR2 LQKENI.

The chain combines TRBV15 with TRBJ2-7, with D perhaps TRBD2 (6 bases). V dropped 3 bases and J dropped 2 bases, with 14 bases sitting between them. The CDR3 covers 15 residues. Germline values: CDR1 LNHNV, CDR2 YYDKDF (reference sequence). Here the CDR3 reads CATSREGLAPYEQYF. The CDR3 DNA follows: TGTGCCACCAGCAGGGAGGGACTGGCTCCCTACGAGCAGTACTTC.

The V gene is TRBV18, the J gene TRBJ1-1; a weak D match, TRBD1 (6 bases). The CDR3 has 14 amino acids. Trimming took 2 bases from V and 2 from J, leaving 9 bases between them. Germline loops: CDR1 KGHSH, CDR2 LQKENI. Written as DNA, the CDR3 is TGTGCCAGCTCACCAACAGGGTTTAACACTGAAGCTTTCTTT. This codes for CASSPTGFNTEAFF.

The CDR3 DNA reads as TGTGCCACCAGCAGAGAATCTTCATATAGTGGGAGGGCCGAGTACGGGGAGCTGTTTTTT. This encodes CATSRESSYSGRAEYGELFF. V gene TRBV15 combines with J gene TRBJ2-2, with 7 bases fitting TRBD2. V lost 0 bases, J lost 7 bases, and 20 bases stayed unmatched. This CDR3 has 20 amino acids. CDR1 LNHNV and CDR2 YYDKDF come from the germline V gene (reference sequence). Full variable domain (remainder filled in from reference TRBV15 and TRBJ2-2): DAMVIQNPRYQVTQFGKPVTLSCSQTLNHNVMYWYQQKSSQAPKLLFHYYDKDFNNEADTPDNFQSRRPNTSFCFLDIRSPGLGDTAMYLCATSRESSYSGRAEYGELFFGEGSRLTVL.

The rearrangement joins TRBV25-1 to TRBJ2-3; 9 bases fit TRBD2. The length of the CDR3 is 18 residues. CDR1 and CDR2 (germline): MGHDK, SYGVNS. The ends lost 4 bases at V and 0 bases at J; junction bases unmatched: 11. DNA for the CDR3: TGTGCCAGCAGTGGCCCCCCCGCGACTAGCGGCAGCACAGATACGCAGTATTTT. Its translation is CASSGPPATSGSTDTQYF. Full variable domain (rest looked up from reference TRBV25-1 and TRBJ2-3): EADIYQTPRYLVIGTGKKITLECSQTMGHDKMYWYQQDPGMELHLIHYSYGVNSTEKGDLSSESTVSRIRTEHFPLTLESARPSHTSQYLCASSGPPATSGSTDTQYFGPGTRLTVL.

The J gene is TRBJ1-1, the V gene TRBV9, with 7 bases fitting TRBD1. Germline V CDR1 and CDR2: SGDLS, YYNGEE. With V trimmed by 3 bases and J by 4 bases, 6 bases remained unmatched. The CDR3 contains 14 residues. Here the CDR3 DNA reads TGTGCCAGCAGCGCTTGGGACAGTTCCACTGAAGCTTTCTTT. This codes for CASSAWDSSTEAFF.

This clone came up once. The chain uses TRBV12-5 and TRBJ2-1; TRBD2 matches at 8 bases. CDR3 length: 15 amino acids. CDR1 and CDR2 from the germline V gene are LGHNT and FRNRAP. J gave up 6 bases and V 7 bases, and 11 bases lay outside the gene matches. In DNA form, the CDR3 reads TGTGCTAGTGCACCGGGACTAGTGATCAGCAATGAGCAGTTCTTC. This sequence encodes CASAPGLVISNEQFF.

The genes are TRBV6-6 and TRBJ1-1; 8 nucleotides match TRBD1. With V trimmed by 6 bases and J by 4 bases, 7 bases remained unmatched. In germline, CDR1 is MNHNY, CDR2 SVGAGI (reference sequence). This CDR3 comprises 14 residues. CDR3 nucleotide sequence: TGTGCCAGCAGGACGACAGGGGAGAGCACTGAAGCTTTCTTT. Protein product: CASRTTGESTEAFF.

This chain uses TRBV5-1 with TRBJ1-5; weak D call: TRBD1 (6 bases). CDR3 length: 14 amino acids. V lost 0 bases and J lost 4, with 8 bases in between. CDR1 SGHRS and CDR2 YFSETQ come from the germline V gene. The CDR3 protein is CASSLGQENQPQHF. The CDR3, as DNA: TGCGCCAGCAGCTTGGGACAGGAAAATCAGCCCCAGCATTTT.

The chain recombines TRBV7-2 with TRBJ2-7, with D possibly being TRBD1 (6 bases). Germline loops: CDR1 SGHTA, CDR2 FQGNSA. The CDR3 is made up of 15 amino acids. V lost 4 bases to trimming and J lost 3 bases, with 16 bases between them. The CDR3 here is CASSSRTVILYEQYF. CDR3 DNA: TGTGCCAGCAGCTCCCGGACAGTGATCCTCTACGAGCAGTACTTC.

This sequence joins TRBV19 and TRBJ1-1, with 7 bases matching TRBD1. The CDR3 is 17 amino acids. The germline gives CDR1 LNHDA, CDR2 SQIVND (reference sequence). Trimming cost V 3 bases and J 0 bases; bases outside gene matches: 10. DNA of the CDR3: TGTGCCAGTAGTATCCTCCCGGGACAGATCTTGAACACTGAAGCTTTCTTT. Amino acids: CASSILPGQILNTEAFF.

This clone was seen more than once but under ten times. The V gene is TRBV27, the J gene TRBJ2-7; D perhaps matches TRBD2 (5 bases). Germline CDR1 is MNHEY and CDR2 is SMNVEV (reference sequence). Trimming removed 6 bases from V and 0 bases from J, with 6 bases in between. The CDR3 loop spans 12 amino acids. CDR3 region: CASRRDSYEQYF. CDR3 coding DNA: TGTGCCAGCAGGAGGGACTCCTACGAGCAGTACTTC.

The rearrangement links TRBV5-6 to TRBJ2-3; 14 nucleotides align to TRBD2. Germline CDR1 and CDR2: SGHDT and YYEEEE. Trimming removed 1 base from V and 6 bases from J; junction bases left unmatched: 4. CDR3 length equals 16 residues. This CDR3 is CASSLRLAGGLDTQYF. CDR3 sequence (DNA): TGTGCCAGCAGCTTGCGACTAGCGGGGGGGCTGGATACGCAGTATTTT.

This chain joins TRBV28 and TRBJ1-5; 7 nucleotides match TRBD1. Germline-derived CDR1 and CDR2 are MDHEN and SYDVKM. V lost 6 bases to trimming and J lost 2 bases; unmatched junction nucleotides: 7. This CDR3 spans 15 amino acids. CDR3 amino acids: CASRRAGGGNQPQHF. CDR3 DNA sequence: TGTGCCAGCAGGCGGGCAGGGGGAGGCAATCAGCCCCAGCATTTT.

V gene TRBV7-9 combines with J gene TRBJ2-3, with a tentative D call TRBD2 (5 bases). V shed 5 bases and J shed 3 bases, with 18 bases lying between them. CDR3 length: 16 amino acids. Per germline, CDR1 SEHNR and CDR2 FQNEAQ (reference sequence). The CDR3 DNA reads TGTGCCAGCAGCCTTCTCTTGGGGAGTAGGACAGATACGCAGTATTTT. Amino acid sequence: CASSLLLGSRTDTQYF.

The chain combines TRBV29-1 with TRBJ2-5, with a tentative D call TRBD1 (6 bases). The V and J ends lost 0 bases and 5 bases respectively, with 13 bases between them. The CDR3 spans 14 residues. Germline assignment: CDR1 SQVTM and CDR2 ANQGSEA. CDR3 nucleotides: TGCAGCGTTGAAGACAGGGGTGTTGGGGAGACCCAGTACTTC. As protein: CSVEDRGVGETQYF.

The V gene is TRBV7-6, the J gene TRBJ2-2; D may be TRBD1 (6 bases). Germline CDR1 reads SGHVS; CDR2 reads FNYEAQ. The CDR3 extends over 15 amino acids. V was clipped by 2 bases and J by 4 bases, with 11 bases between them. In nucleotides, the CDR3 is TGTGCCAGCAGCTTACGACAGGAAGGCACCGGGGAGCTGTTTTTT. It encodes CASSLRQEGTGELFF. Based on the CDR3 plus reference TRBV7-6 and TRBJ2-2, the full variable domain is GAGVSQSPRYKVTKRGQDVALRCDPISGHVSLYWYRQALGQGPEFLTYFNYEAQQDKSGLPNDRFSAERPEGSISTLTIQRTEQRDSAMYRCASSLRQEGTGELFFGEGSRLTVL.

V usage is TRBV5-1 and J usage is TRBJ2-7; D possibly corresponds to TRBD1 (6 bases). Germline V gene lookup returns CDR1 SGHRS and CDR2 YFSETQ. Trimming took off 6 bases at V and 3 bases at J, with 19 bases between the two ends. CDR3 size: 15 residues. CDR3 amino acids: CASNSQGSGNYEQYF. In nucleotides, the CDR3 is TGCGCCAGCAACTCGCAGGGGTCGGGGAACTACGAGCAGTACTTC.

The chain joins TRBV18 to TRBJ2-1; 9 bases match TRBD2. The CDR3 sequence is 18 residues long. Germline V CDR1 and CDR2: KGHSH, LQKENI. J lost 9 bases, V lost 1 base, and 16 bases had no gene match. CDR3 loop: CASSPQRPIAGAGFEQFF. In nucleotides, the CDR3 is TGTGCCAGCTCACCACAAAGACCAATAGCGGGAGCTGGTTTTGAGCAGTTCTTC.

The chain joins TRBV6-5 to TRBJ1-1, with TRBD1 matching 12 bases. The CDR3 spans 16 residues. The germline gives CDR1 MNHEY, CDR2 SVGAGI. V dropped 3 bases and J dropped 1; count of bases not matched to a gene: 3. This CDR3 is CASSYGTGGTNTEAFF. In DNA, the CDR3 is TGTGCCAGCAGTTATGGGACAGGGGGCACGAACACTGAAGCTTTCTTT.

This chain links TRBV28 with TRBJ2-2, with D unresolved. Trimming pared 2 bases from V and 0 bases from J, leaving 7 bases between. Germline CDR1 reads MDHEN; CDR2 reads SYDVKM. The CDR3 is made up of 15 amino acids. CDR3 in DNA: TGTGCCAGCAGTTTAGGGCTGGCGAACACCGGGGAGCTGTTTTTT. Encoded protein: CASSLGLANTGELFF.

V usage is TRBV5-1 and J usage is TRBJ2-7; TRBD1 matches at 10 bases. The ends lost 4 bases at V and 5 bases at J; junction bases unmatched: 6. The CDR3 length is 14 residues. Per the germline V gene, CDR1 is SGHRS and CDR2 is YFSETQ. The CDR3 region has the DNA TGCGCCAGCAGCACACCGGGACAGGGGAACGAGCAGTACTTC. This codes for CASSTPGQGNEQYF. Based on the CDR3 plus reference TRBV5-1 and TRBJ2-7, the full variable domain is KAGVTQTPRYLIKTRGQQVTLSCSPISGHRSVSWYQQTPGQGLQFLFEYFSETQRNKGNFPGRFSGRQFSNSRSEMNVSTLELGDSALYLCASSTPGQGNEQYFGPGTRLTVT.

This clone was found once. The genes are TRBV27 and TRBJ2-7, with D possibly being TRBD1 (6 bases). This CDR3 comprises 15 residues. Germline values: CDR1 MNHEY, CDR2 SMNVEV (reference sequence). Trimming stripped 3 bases from V and 3 bases from J, with 15 bases between. The DNA for the CDR3 is TGTGCCAGCAGTTTTGGGGGCTTAAGCGTCTACGAGCAGTACTTC. This translates into CASSFGGLSVYEQYF.

The V and J genes are TRBV7-8 and TRBJ2-3; 7 bases agree with TRBD2. V shed 0 bases, J shed 10 bases, and the junction held 4 bases outside the gene matches. Germline CDR1 and CDR2: SGHVS and FQNEAQ. The CDR3 runs 13 residues. The CDR3 DNA reads as TGTGCCAGCAGCTTAGCGTCTAGCGGAGCGCAGTATTTT. It translates to CASSLASSGAQYF.

The chain employs TRBV6-5 and TRBJ1-5, with 10 bases that match TRBD1. Germline CDR1 and CDR2: MNHEY and SVGAGI. This CDR3 is 14 amino acids long. V trimming: 6 bases; J trimming: 6 bases; junction bases outside the gene matches: 5. CDR3 in DNA: TGTGCCAGCAGGGGGGACAGGGGTAGTCAGCCCCAGCATTTT. It translates to CASRGDRGSQPQHF.

The chain carries TRBV6-6 and TRBJ2-3, with TRBD2 as a possible D gene (7 bases). This CDR3 comprises 16 residues. The ends were cut back, 7 bases at V and 5 bases at J, with 22 bases in the middle. Germline-derived CDR1 and CDR2 are MNHNY and SVGAGI (reference sequence). The CDR3 protein is CASKRISGEGGDTQYF. The CDR3 nucleotides are TGTGCCAGCAAAAGAATCTCAGGGGAGGGGGGAGATACGCAGTATTTT.

This clone turned up a few times. This sequence joins TRBV5-4 and TRBJ2-7; unclear D gene. V shed 1 base and J shed 2 bases, with 10 bases lying between them. CDR1 and CDR2 (germline): SGHNT, YYREEE (reference sequence). The CDR3 is made up of 14 amino acids. The CDR3 DNA reads as TGTGCCAGCAGCTTGCCCTCTCAGACCTACGAGCAGTACTTC. Protein sequence: CASSLPSQTYEQYF. Together with reference TRBV5-4 and TRBJ2-7, the CDR3 gives the full variable domain: ETGVTQSPTHLIKTRGQQVTLRCSSQSGHNTVSWYQQALGQGPQFIFQYYREEENGRGNFPPRFSGLQFPNYSSELNVNALELDDSALYLCASSLPSQTYEQYFGPGTRLTVT.

This chain uses TRBV11-3 with TRBJ2-2; the match to TRBD1 covers 9 bases. V dropped 5 bases and J dropped 7; count of bases not matched to a gene: 8. CDR1 SGHNT and CDR2 YENEEA come from the germline V gene. The CDR3 is 15 residues long. The CDR3 is CASSPGQGRDGELFF. The CDR3 nucleotides read TGTGCCAGCAGCCCCGGACAGGGGCGCGACGGGGAGCTGTTTTTT.

As to this clone: This sample includes further DNA sequences coding for the same CDR3. The rearrangement uses TRBV11-2 and TRBJ2-3; D gene uncertain. V was trimmed by 1 base and J by 9 bases, leaving 8 bases between them. CDR3 size: 12 residues. CDR1 is SGHAT and CDR2 is FQNNGV in the germline V gene. CDR3 residues: CASSLAGGTQYF. CDR3 bases: TGTGCCAGCAGCTTAGCGGGTGGGACGCAGTATTTT.

This chain uses TRBV7-9 with TRBJ1-2, with a possible D match to TRBD1 (5 bases). V dropped 5 bases and J dropped 3 bases, with 13 bases sitting between them. The length of the CDR3 is 14 residues. CDR1 is SEHNR, CDR2 FQNEAQ, per germline (reference sequence). The CDR3 loop reads CASSTGVGDYGYTF. The CDR3 DNA sequence: TGTGCCAGCAGCACAGGCGTGGGTGACTATGGCTACACCTTC.

The chain recombines TRBV11-2 with TRBJ1-2; 8 nucleotides agree with TRBD1. Germline trimming cut 1 base from V and 4 bases from J; bases unmatched to any gene: 5. The CDR3 consists of 15 residues. Per the germline V gene, CDR1 is SGHAT and CDR2 is FQNNGV. Here the CDR3 DNA reads TGTGCCAGCAGCTTAGTAGGGGGACAGGCCTATGGCTACACCTTC. The encoded protein is CASSLVGGQAYGYTF. Variable domain in full (rest from reference TRBV11-2 and TRBJ1-2): EAGVAQSPRYKIIEKRQSVAFWCNPISGHATLYWYQQILGQGPKLLIQFQNNGVVDDSQLPKDRFSAERLKGVDSTLKIQPAKLEDSAVYLCASSLVGGQAYGYTFGSGTRLTVV.